What follows is one T cell receptor (beta chain) and its context. Antigen specificity is unknown. This sample is part of a study of STAT5B mutations in CD4+ large granular lymphocyte leukemia. Findings and caveats of the study: Data were not HLA-matched across samples. Main leukemic clonotypes were patient-specific, but about 26% appeared at low frequency elsewhere. Compared with healthy controls (2/35), patient top clones favored TRBV06 (8/27).

This table comes from immunoSEQ multiplex PCR, and its TCRdb copy is limited to in-frame clones, with some not included. There are tens of thousands of clones in the sample; about 80% occur only once, and 4% to 5% lies in the top ten. The CDR3 runs 14 residues. The V gene's germline CDR1 is MGHDK and CDR2 SYGVNS. The V gene lost 3 bases and the J gene lost 4 bases, with 10 bases spanning the gap. The V call is TRBV25-1, the J call TRBJ1-5; D remains ambiguous. What was sequenced was CD4+ T cells from blood buffy coats. This receptor was taken from a human donor in good health. The CDR3 sequence is CASSDRMGNQPQHF. The CDR3 bases are TGTGCCAGCAGTGACCGCATGGGAAATCAGCCCCAGCATTTT. The whole variable domain, filled in from reference TRBV25-1 and TRBJ1-5, reads EADIYQTPRYLVIGTGKKITLECSQTMGHDKMYWYQQDPGMELHLIHYSYGVNSTEKGDLSSESTVSRIRTEHFPLTLESARPSHTSQYLCASSDRMGNQPQHFGDGTRLSIL.